The rows below give T cell receptor beta chains drawn from one sample of a study of T-cell reconstitution after alpha-beta-depleted transplantation in children. A single record per CDR3 protein comes from TCRdb applying MiXCR to the PCR reads. The sample consists of approximately 47,000 distinct CDR3 sequences, 52% of them appearing once. This sample comprised peripheral blood, obtained before TCRalphabeta/CD19-depleted stem cell transplant. The receptors derive from a boy in the first two years of life with SCID, due to receive a stem cell transplant. The CDR3 runs from the conserved cysteine through the conserved F or W. The D gene is left open where the match is weak. Not all rows give a size; the values are once, few, many and, for expanded clones, a class.

V gene: TRBV6-5
clone size: .
D gene: .
J gene: TRBJ1-1
CDR3 protein: CASSNGGTTEAFF
CDR3 DNA: TGTGCCAGCAGTAACGGGGGGACCACTGAAGCTTTCTTT

V gene: TRBV20-1
clone size: .
D gene: TRBD2
J gene: TRBJ2-3
CDR3 protein: CSASLRERGEDTQYF
CDR3 DNA: TGCAGTGCTAGTTTACGCGAGCGGGGGGAAGATACGCAGTATTTT

V gene: TRBV13
clone size: .
D gene: TRBD2
J gene: TRBJ2-7
CDR3 protein: CASSPGLAGGYEQYF
CDR3 DNA: TGTGCCAGCAGCCCCGGACTAGCGGGGGGCTACGAGCAGTACTTC

V gene: TRBV5-1
clone size: few
D gene: .
J gene: TRBJ2-3
CDR3 protein: CASSSRAQGTDTQYF
CDR3 DNA: TGCGCCAGCAGCTCACGGGCCCAGGGGACAGATACGCAGTATTTT

V gene: TRBV2
clone size: .
D gene: .
J gene: TRBJ1-6
CDR3 protein: CASRARGQGNPPLHF
CDR3 DNA: TGTGCCAGCAGAGCCCGGGGACAAGGGAATCCACCCCTCCACTTT

V gene: TRBV10-3
clone size: few
D gene: TRBD1
J gene: TRBJ2-3
CDR3 protein: CAISDSGGGDTQYF
CDR3 DNA: TGTGCCATCAGTGACTCAGGGGGCGGTGATACGCAGTATTTT

V gene: TRBV20-1
clone size: few
D gene: TRBD2
J gene: TRBJ2-1
CDR3 protein: CSARASSGGHSYNEQFF
CDR3 DNA: TGCAGTGCTAGAGCAAGTAGCGGGGGTCACTCCTACAATGAGCAGTTCTTC

V gene: TRBV4-3
clone size: .
D gene: TRBD2
J gene: TRBJ2-5
CDR3 protein: CASSQDHSGTSIETQYF
CDR3 DNA: TGCGCCAGCAGCCAAGATCATAGCGGGACTAGCATTGAGACCCAGTACTTC

V gene: TRBV28
clone size: once
D gene: .
J gene: TRBJ2-3
CDR3 protein: CASRLGGSDTQYF
CDR3 DNA: TGTGCCAGCAGACTCGGGGGCTCAGATACGCAGTATTTT

V gene: TRBV5-1
clone size: once
D gene: TRBD1
J gene: TRBJ1-4
CDR3 protein: CASSQGDNREKLFF
CDR3 DNA: TGCGCCAGCAGCCAGGGGGACAACCGGGAAAAACTGTTTTTT

V gene: TRBV19
clone size: .
D gene: .
J gene: TRBJ1-1
CDR3 protein: CASSIDLENEAFF
CDR3 DNA: TGTGCCAGTAGTATAGATCTAGAGAACGAGGCTTTCTTT

V gene: TRBV6-2/TRBV6-3
clone size: many
D gene: .
J gene: TRBJ2-3
CDR3 protein: CASTSGSDSSDTQYF
CDR3 DNA: TGTGCCAGCACCTCTGGCTCCGACTCGTCGGATACGCAGTATTTT

V gene: TRBV20-1
clone size: few
D gene: TRBD1
J gene: TRBJ2-1
CDR3 protein: CSWVGQGFHEQFF
CDR3 DNA: TGCAGTTGGGTGGGACAGGGGTTCCATGAGCAGTTCTTC

V gene: TRBV6-1
clone size: .
D gene: .
J gene: TRBJ2-7
CDR3 protein: CASESRMSYEQYF
CDR3 DNA: TGTGCCAGTGAAAGCAGGATGAGCTACGAGCAGTACTTC

V gene: TRBV28
clone size: .
D gene: .
J gene: TRBJ2-3
CDR3 protein: CASSRATDTQYF
CDR3 DNA: TGTGCCAGCAGTCGGGCCACAGATACGCAGTATTTT

V gene: TRBV3-1
clone size: .
D gene: .
J gene: TRBJ1-3
CDR3 protein: CASSQVRTLGNTIYF
CDR3 DNA: TGTGCCAGCAGCCAAGTCCGGACACTCGGAAACACCATATATTTT

V gene: TRBV12-3/TRBV12-4
clone size: .
D gene: .
J gene: TRBJ2-3
CDR3 protein: CASSTGWGTQYF
CDR3 DNA: TGTGCCAGCAGCACCGGGTGGGGTACGCAGTATTTT

V gene: TRBV7-8
clone size: many
D gene: .
J gene: TRBJ2-1
CDR3 protein: CASSSPADTSYNEQFF
CDR3 DNA: TGTGCCAGCAGCTCCCCAGCCGACACCTCGTACAATGAGCAGTTCTTC

V gene: TRBV20-1
clone size: .
D gene: .
J gene: TRBJ1-1
CDR3 protein: CSARDMGGVTEAFF
CDR3 DNA: TGCAGTGCTAGAGATATGGGGGGGGTTACTGAAGCTTTCTTT

V gene: TRBV27
clone size: .
D gene: .
J gene: TRBJ1-2
CDR3 protein: CASSFRGWEGGYGYTF
CDR3 DNA: TGTGCCAGCAGTTTTCGGGGTTGGGAGGGGGGCTATGGCTACACCTTC

V gene: TRBV15
clone size: .
D gene: TRBD2
J gene: TRBJ2-3
CDR3 protein: CATSRDWVAGGNTDTQYF
CDR3 DNA: TGTGCCACCAGCAGAGATTGGGTAGCGGGGGGTAACACAGATACGCAGTATTTT

V gene: TRBV5-5
clone size: .
D gene: .
J gene: TRBJ2-7
CDR3 protein: CASSPTSGTATYEQYF
CDR3 DNA: TGTGCCAGCAGTCCCACTTCCGGGACTGCAACCTACGAGCAGTACTTC

V gene: TRBV21-1
clone size: .
D gene: .
J gene: TRBJ2-3
CDR3 protein: CASSNTGLADTDTQYF
CDR3 DNA: TGTGCCAGCAGCAACACGGGACTAGCGGACACAGATACGCAGTATTTT

V gene: TRBV7-2
clone size: .
D gene: .
J gene: TRBJ2-5
CDR3 protein: CASSLDALSLSGTQYF
CDR3 DNA: TGTGCCAGCAGCTTGGACGCTTTGAGTTTGAGTGGGACCCAGTACTTC

V gene: TRBV20-1
clone size: few
D gene: TRBD1
J gene: TRBJ1-5
CDR3 protein: CSAPGTGDSQPQHF
CDR3 DNA: TGCAGTGCGCCTGGAACAGGGGATTCTCAGCCCCAGCATTTT

V gene: TRBV24-1
clone size: .
D gene: TRBD2
J gene: TRBJ2-1
CDR3 protein: CATSDPGLAGALSSYNEQFF
CDR3 DNA: TGTGCCACCAGTGACCCCGGACTAGCGGGGGCCCTGAGCTCCTACAATGAGCAGTTCTTC

V gene: TRBV4-2
clone size: .
D gene: TRBD1
J gene: TRBJ2-7
CDR3 protein: CASSQGIRGQAYEQYF
CDR3 DNA: TGTGCCAGCAGCCAAGGCATCCGGGGACAGGCCTACGAGCAGTACTTC

V gene: TRBV20-1
clone size: .
D gene: .
J gene: TRBJ2-5
CDR3 protein: CSARDWETQYF
CDR3 DNA: TGCAGTGCTAGAGATTGGGAGACCCAGTACTTC

V gene: TRBV27
clone size: few
D gene: TRBD2
J gene: TRBJ2-1
CDR3 protein: CASSPSGSSYNEQFF
CDR3 DNA: TGTGCCAGCAGTCCCAGCGGGAGCTCCTACAATGAGCAGTTCTTC